The 10 T cell receptor beta chains given below trace back to one sample, sequenced in a study of CD8+CD57+ T cells in acquired aplastic anemia. Genomic DNA acted as the template from which TCR beta VDJ combination and CDR3 sequence profiling were carried out. TCRdb fed the reads into MiXCR, producing one record per CDR3 protein. The profile covers just over 40,000 distinct CDR3 sequences, with approximately 63% appearing a single time and roughly 60% taken by the ten largest. The patients chosen for sequencing had shown expansion of CD8+CD57+ cells (detected by flow cytometry). Sequenced: sorted CD4+, CD8+, or CD8+CD57+ T cells (not recorded which) from PBMCs. The receptors come from a human donor with aplastic anemia.

The chain uses TRBV10-3 and TRBJ2-7; D possibly corresponds to TRBD1 (5 bases). The CDR3 runs to 14 residues. Trimming took off 9 bases at V and 0 bases at J, with 15 bases between the two ends. Germline CDR1 is ENHRY and CDR2 is SYGVKD. Written as DNA, the CDR3 is TGTGCCATTAGTCAGATGGGGCTCTCCTACGAGCAGTACTTC. It codes for CAISQMGLSYEQYF.

V is TRBV9 and J is TRBJ1-1, with 7 bases matching TRBD1. The length of the CDR3 is 13 residues. After removal of 3 bases from V and 6 bases from J, the junction contained 5 bases not matched to a gene. The V gene's germline CDR1 is SGDLS and CDR2 YYNGEE. The CDR3 DNA follows: TGTGCCAGCAGCGCTCGGGACAGCCCTGAAGCTTTCTTT. It specifies CASSARDSPEAFF.

This clonotype was seen a handful of times. This sequence may be a read error, since a much larger clone differs from it by one base. The chain combines TRBV4-1 with TRBJ1-6; D not certain. The CDR3 length is 15 residues. The germline V gene has CDR1 MGHRA and CDR2 YSYEKL. CDR3 amino acids: CASSQVTGRNSPPHF. Here the CDR3 DNA reads TGCGCCAGCAGCCAAGTTACGGGTAGGAATTCACCCCCCCACTTT.

The V call is TRBV6-1, the J call TRBJ1-2; D gene unclear. The CDR3 has 15 amino acids. Germline CDR1 and CDR2: MNHNS and SASEGT. Trimming pared 3 bases from V and 7 bases from J, leaving 18 bases between. DNA of the CDR3: TGTGCCAGCAGTGACAGCGGGGAGGGCGTAAGTGGCTACACCTTC. This codes for CASSDSGEGVSGYTF.

The DNA for the CDR3 is TGTGCCATCAAACAGGGGGGGACAGATACGCAGTATTTT. This translates into CAIKQGGTDTQYF. The V call is TRBV10-3, the J call TRBJ2-3; TRBD1 might be the D (8 bases). There are 13 residues in the CDR3. The germline CDR1 and CDR2 sequences are ENHRY and SYGVKD. V was clipped by 7 bases and J by 3 bases, with 11 bases between them.

V and J are TRBV7-2 and TRBJ1-6; D remains unclear. V lost 3 bases and J lost 7, with 7 bases in between. The CDR3 extends over 13 amino acids. Looked up from germline, CDR1 is SGHTA and CDR2 is FQGNSA. This chain's CDR3 is CASSLVFNSPLHF. The CDR3 bases are TGTGCCAGCAGCTTGGTTTTCAATTCACCCCTCCACTTT.

With respect to this clonotype: A junction end diverges from the germline sequence, so it may reflect a read error. The chain links TRBV5-1 to TRBJ1-5; D remains ambiguous. The CDR3 sequence is 16 residues long. The germline gives CDR1 SGHRS, CDR2 YFSETQ. For the CDR3, the DNA is TGCGCCAGCAGCTTGGGTGACAAGGAAGGCAATCGGCCCCAGCATTTT. This translates into CASSLGDKEGNRPQHF.

The J gene is TRBJ2-1, the V gene TRBV7-2; D call uncertain. The V gene lost 4 bases and the J gene lost 4 bases, with 5 bases spanning the gap. The germline V gene has CDR1 SGHTA and CDR2 FQGNSA. This CDR3 spans 12 amino acids. In nucleotides, the CDR3 is TGTGCCAGCAGCTCCCGATACAATGAGCAGTTCTTC. It is translated as CASSSRYNEQFF.

V gene TRBV7-2 combines with J gene TRBJ1-1; the D is unclear. The germline V and J ends were trimmed by 1 base and 7 bases, with 16 bases remaining between them. Germline-derived CDR1 and CDR2 are SGHTA and FQGNSA. The CDR3 is 15 residues long. CDR3 protein: CASSLGFPVSHEAFF. As DNA, the CDR3 is TGTGCCAGCAGCTTAGGCTTTCCAGTAAGCCATGAAGCTTTCTTT.

This clonotype has at least ten counts. V and J are TRBV7-9 and TRBJ2-3, with 11 bases that match TRBD2. Trimming removed 7 bases from V and 5 bases from J; junction bases left unmatched: 5. The CDR3 sequence is 14 residues long. Germline-derived CDR1 and CDR2 are SEHNR and FQNEAQ (reference sequence). DNA of the CDR3: TGTGCCAGCACCGGGACTAGCGGCAGAGATACGCAGTATTTT. The encoded protein is CASTGTSGRDTQYF.